This TCR beta chain was identified in a study of T cells in Graves' hyperthyroidism and ophthalmopathy. Regions amplified from RNA transcripts were the TCR beta CDR3 regions. The study used the HTBI primer set for a first-round RT-PCR of the TCR CDR3. TCRdb re-called the multiplex PCR reads through MiXCR, storing one row per CDR3 protein. The sample lists roughly 420,000 distinct CDR3 sequences, around 15% seen once, with roughly 4.8% in the top ten. With a duration under 2 months, the hyperthyroidism was newly diagnosed in patients aged 18 to 65. Patients were excluded because of uncontrolled infection, other autoimmune disease, pregnancy or lactation. With regard to this clonotype: As yet, its antigen is unknown.

General observations from the study: Ophthalmopathy onset followed model prediction by a median around 6.6 months. Most clonotypes expanded in the thyroid (above 0.001) were also present in blood.

In germline, CDR1 is DFQATT, CDR2 SNEGSKA (reference sequence). CDR3 length: 15 amino acids. Trimming took off 3 bases at V and 4 bases at J, with 13 bases between the two ends. This clonotype was sampled from a woman between 18 and 30 years old with Graves' hyperthyroidism. This chain connects TRBV20-1 to TRBJ1-6; D may be TRBD1 (6 bases). The sample comprised blood. The CDR3 sequence is CSARGGRVYNSPLHF. In DNA form, the CDR3 reads TGCAGTGCTAGGGGGGGCAGGGTTTATAATTCACCCCTCCACTTT.